The 26 T cell receptor beta chains presented below share a single source sample, sequenced in a study of blood T cells in healthy people across ages (dated by TCRdb to about 2015). Receptors were amplified or captured by 5' RACE. Sequencing instrument: Illumina HiSeq 2500. A second roughly 6 to 12 cycle PCR used a sample-barcoded 5' primer and a J-beta primer mix. The raw public data were reprocessed by TCRdb itself: fastp quality trimming at Q25, MiXCR clonotype calling, in-frame beta chains only. Rows with one shared CDR3 protein collapse into an entry with the most common genes and DNA. The sample data list some 760,000 distinct CDR3 sequences, and roughly 25% of these were observed just once. The ten most abundant clones make up roughly 9% of the sample. The same sample was also studied in work on T cells of mothers and their children.

The sample comprised blood. The receptor set was obtained from a boy aged 10-17 years in good health.

This sequence joins TRBV11-2 and TRBJ2-5; D unresolved. Germline-derived CDR1 and CDR2 are SGHAT and FQNNGV. The V gene lost 3 bases and the J gene lost 5 bases, with 10 bases spanning the gap. This CDR3 contains 13 residues. CDR3 nucleotides: TGTGCCAGCAGCTTCCCTAGTGGGGAGACCCAGTACTTC. Residues: CASSFPSGETQYF. Combining the CDR3 with reference TRBV11-2 and TRBJ2-5 gives the whole variable domain EAGVAQSPRYKIIEKRQSVAFWCNPISGHATLYWYQQILGQGPKLLIQFQNNGVVDDSQLPKDRFSAERLKGVDSTLKIQPAKLEDSAVYLCASSFPSGETQYFGPGTRLLVL.

J is TRBJ1-3 and V is TRBV13, with D hard to call. This CDR3 spans 13 amino acids. The germline V gene encodes CDR1 PRHDT and CDR2 FYEKMQ (reference sequence). Trimming cost V 2 bases and J 6 bases, with 8 bases left between them. The CDR3 reads CASSLTLENTIYF. The CDR3, as DNA: TGTGCCAGCAGCTTAACCCTAGAAAACACCATATATTTT.

This clonotype was seen more than once but under ten times. The gene calls are TRBV29-1 and TRBJ1-5, with D hard to call. CDR1 and CDR2 from the germline V gene are SQVTM and ANQGSEA. The CDR3 contains 12 residues. V lost 8 bases to trimming and J lost 4 bases, with 12 bases between them. CDR3 in DNA: TGCAGCATTCAAGGTCTTAATCAGCCCCAGCATTTT. Its translation: CSIQGLNQPQHF.

This chain uses TRBV6-2 or TRBV6-3 with TRBJ1-1, with D uncertain. The CDR3 contains 17 residues. Germline loops: CDR1 MNHEY, CDR2 SVGEGT. V shed 4 bases and J shed 4 bases, with 22 bases lying between them. In nucleotides, the CDR3 is TGTGCCAGCAGTTCCAGGCGTTCGGCCGCTCCGACCACTGAAGCTTTCTTT. Its translation is CASSSRRSAAPTTEAFF.

The chain has TRBV2 and TRBJ2-5; 9 bases line up with TRBD1. V lost 6 bases and J lost 11; bases outside the gene matches: 16. The CDR3 consists of 15 residues. CDR1 is SNHLY, CDR2 FYNNEI, per germline. CDR3 protein: CASRQSGQGTGEQYF. The CDR3 DNA reads TGTGCCAGCAGACAAAGCGGACAGGGGACGGGTGAGCAGTACTTC.

The genes are TRBV11-2 and TRBJ1-2, with D possibly matching TRBD1 (6 bases). The CDR3 covers 12 residues. Trimming took 5 bases from V and 5 from J, leaving 9 bases between them. CDR1 and CDR2 from the germline V gene are SGHAT and FQNNGV. The CDR3 DNA reads TGTGCCAGCAGCGCAGGACAGTATGGCTACACCTTC. Its translation is CASSAGQYGYTF.

The V call is TRBV7-3, the J call TRBJ2-5, with 9 bases aligning to TRBD2. The end of the DNA fits TRBJ2-7 better, so the J call may be wrong. Germline V gene sequence: CDR1 SGHTA, CDR2 FQGTGA. This CDR3 is 15 amino acids long. The CDR3 nucleotides read TGTGCCAGCAGCTTAACTAGCGGGAGAAGGGACGAGCAGTACTTC. This encodes CASSLTSGRRDEQYF.

The chain couples TRBV27 to TRBJ1-2, with a possible D match to TRBD1 (6 bases). Germline V CDR1 and CDR2: MNHEY, SMNVEV (reference sequence). V lost 4 bases, J lost 4 bases, and 10 bases lay in between. CDR3 length: 13 residues. CDR3: CASSSADSYGYTF. For the CDR3, the DNA is TGTGCCAGCAGTTCAGCGGACAGCTATGGCTACACCTTC.

Points on this clonotype: Since no conserved phenylalanine or tryptophan closes the CDR3, a read error is the likely cause. The chain employs TRBV7-9 and TRBJ2-4; D is possibly TRBD1 (6 bases). Germline CDR1 SEHNR, CDR2 FQNEAQ (reference sequence). V was clipped by 5 bases and J by 1 base, with 15 bases between them. CDR3 length equals 16 residues. The DNA of the CDR3 is TGTGCCAGCAGCGGCTACAGGGCTATGGCCAAAAACATTCAGTACTTA. Its translation is CASSGYRAMAKNIQYL.

The chain couples TRBV7-9 to TRBJ1-5, with a possible D match to TRBD1 (6 bases). The CDR3 contains 15 residues. V was shortened by 1 base and J by 7 bases, with 14 bases between the two germline ends. The germline CDR1 and CDR2 sequences are SEHNR and FQNEAQ (reference sequence). CDR3 nucleotides: TGTGCCAGCAGCTTAGTAGGTACAGGGAGGCAGCCCCAGCATTTT. Its translation is CASSLVGTGRQPQHF.

The CDR3 loop is CASSSPGRGYEKLFF. The DNA for the CDR3 is TGTGCCAGCAGCTCCCCGGGGAGGGGATATGAAAAACTGTTTTTT. The chain employs TRBV11-3 and TRBJ1-4; a possible D gene is TRBD1 (5 bases). Trimming took off 4 bases at V and 6 bases at J, with 15 bases between the two ends. The CDR3 runs 15 residues. Germline V gene sequence: CDR1 SGHNT, CDR2 YENEEA. The full variable domain, completed using reference TRBV11-3 and TRBJ1-4, is EAGVVQSPRYKIIEKKQPVAFWCNPISGHNTLYWYLQNLGQGPELLIRYENEEAVDDSQLPKDRFSAERLKGVDSTLKIQPAELGDSAVYLCASSSPGRGYEKLFFGSGTQLSVL.

Only a few counts were recorded for this clonotype. The chain has TRBV29-1 and TRBJ2-5; 8 nucleotides agree with TRBD1. V lost 5 bases, J lost 5 bases, and 4 bases stayed unmatched. This CDR3 has 12 residues. Germline-derived CDR1 and CDR2 are SQVTM and ANQGSEA. The CDR3 region has the DNA TGCAGCGTTCCAGGGGGCCGGGAGACCCAGTACTTC. Translation: CSVPGGRETQYF.

In this sample, this clonotype turned up once. The chain joins TRBV5-1 to TRBJ2-1; D gene unclear. Germline assignment: CDR1 SGHRS and CDR2 YFSETQ. The CDR3 is 15 amino acids. V lost 4 bases and J lost 0, with 11 bases in between. CDR3 protein: CASSDRLASYNEQFF. The CDR3 coding sequence is TGCGCCAGCAGCGATCGACTGGCCTCCTACAATGAGCAGTTCTTC.

V is TRBV7-9 and J is TRBJ2-5; D call uncertain. Trimming stripped 5 bases from V and 5 bases from J, with 15 bases between. Germline CDR1 and CDR2: SEHNR and FQNEAQ (reference sequence). The CDR3 is made up of 14 amino acids. The CDR3 loop reads CASSMDPYRETQYF. The CDR3 DNA follows: TGTGCCAGCAGCATGGACCCCTATAGGGAGACCCAGTACTTC.

The rearrangement uses TRBV15 and TRBJ2-2; D call uncertain. V lost 1 base, J lost 5 bases, and 8 bases lay in between. The CDR3 runs 14 residues. The germline V gene has CDR1 LNHNV and CDR2 YYDKDF (reference sequence). The CDR3 sequence: CATSRGVATGELFF. The CDR3 region has the DNA TGTGCCACCAGCAGAGGGGTAGCAACCGGGGAGCTGTTTTTT. Full variable domain (outside the CDR3, taken from reference TRBV15 and TRBJ2-2): DAMVIQNPRYQVTQFGKPVTLSCSQTLNHNVMYWYQQKSSQAPKLLFHYYDKDFNNEADTPDNFQSRRPNTSFCFLDIRSPGLGDTAMYLCATSRGVATGELFFGEGSRLTVL.

This clonotype was counted between two and nine times. The rearrangement joins TRBV9 to TRBJ2-2, with D maybe TRBD2 (6 bases). CDR1 is SGDLS, CDR2 YYNGEE, per germline. The CDR3 has 15 residues. V lost 3 bases and J 5 bases, leaving 14 bases between the germline ends. This chain's CDR3 is CASSARLVETGELFF. The CDR3 DNA reads TGTGCCAGCAGCGCGCGACTAGTTGAAACCGGGGAGCTGTTTTTT. Based on the CDR3 plus reference TRBV9 and TRBJ2-2, the full variable domain is DSGVTQTPKHLITATGQRVTLRCSPRSGDLSVYWYQQSLDQGLQFLIQYYNGEERAKGNILERFSAQQFPDLHSELNLSSLELGDSALYFCASSARLVETGELFFGEGSRLTVL.

In its sample, this clonotype was seen a few times. This chain links TRBV20-1 with TRBJ1-5; 8 bases are a match to TRBD1. Germline lookup yields CDR1 DFQATT and CDR2 SNEGSKA (reference sequence). This CDR3 has 16 residues. Germline trimming cut 2 bases from V and 2 bases from J; bases unmatched to any gene: 8. The CDR3 spells CSARPFDRGGNQPQHF. In DNA form, the CDR3 reads TGCAGTGCTAGACCATTCGACAGGGGCGGCAATCAGCCCCAGCATTTT.

This clonotype was seen many times. This rearrangement joins TRBV7-8 to TRBJ2-7; 7 nucleotides match TRBD1. Losses at the gene ends were 4 bases for V and 0 bases for J; bases not matched to a gene: 3. Germline values: CDR1 SGHVS, CDR2 FQNEAQ. This CDR3 has 14 amino acids. Written as DNA, the CDR3 is TGTGCCAGCAGCTCGACAGGGATCTCCTACGAGCAGTACTTC. Translating it yields CASSSTGISYEQYF.

This clonotype appeared a few times. The rearrangement joins TRBV7-9 to TRBJ2-5; TRBD1 aligns across 11 bases. The J call is doubtful: the DNA matches TRBJ2-7 better. In germline, CDR1 is SEHNR, CDR2 FQNEAQ (reference sequence). The CDR3 is 16 amino acids. CDR3 amino acids: CASSLRIGTGGYEQYF. CDR3 DNA sequence: TGTGCCAGCAGCTTACGGATCGGGACAGGGGGCTACGAGCAGTACTTC.

This clonotype came up a few times. The V call is TRBV5-1, the J call TRBJ2-1; 10 bases line up with TRBD2. CDR1 is SGHRS, CDR2 YFSETQ, per germline. This CDR3 is built from 14 residues. The V gene end was trimmed by 0 bases and the J gene end by 6 bases; junction bases not matched to a gene: 0. The CDR3 sequence is CASSLASGGNEQFF. CDR3 DNA: TGCGCCAGCAGCTTGGCTAGCGGGGGCAATGAGCAGTTCTTC.

With respect to this clonotype: A read error may account for a junction end that differs from germline. This chain connects TRBV12-3 or TRBV12-4 to TRBJ2-4; 7 bases are a match to TRBD2. The CDR3 spans 15 residues. The CDR3 region is CASSFGAGAQNIQYF. In DNA, the CDR3 is TGTGCCAGCAGTTTTGGGGCGGGAGCCCAAAACATTCAGTACTTC.

A word on this clonotype: A read error may produce the germline difference seen at one junction end. The chain joins TRBV2 to TRBJ2-5, with TRBD1 matching 9 bases. The last part of the DNA fits TRBJ2-1 better; the J call may be wrong. This CDR3 has 14 amino acids. From germline, CDR1 is SNHLY and CDR2 FYNNEI. The CDR3 nucleotides read TGTGCCACCAGTCCGGGACAGGGTCACAATGAGCAGTTCTTC. This translates into CATSPGQGHNEQFF.

This clonotype has just a few counts. The rearrangement uses TRBV6-6 and TRBJ2-1; D is perhaps TRBD2 (7 bases). The CDR3 is made up of 14 amino acids. Trimming took off 2 bases at V and 15 bases at J, with 20 bases between the two ends. From germline, CDR1 is MNHNY and CDR2 SVGAGI (reference sequence). CDR3 sequence: CASSYSARGGGWFF. In nucleotides, the CDR3 is TGTGCCAGCAGTTACAGCGCGAGGGGAGGGGGTTGGTTCTTC.

The rearrangement joins TRBV7-9 to TRBJ1-4; D perhaps matches TRBD1 (5 bases). Trimming took off 3 bases at V and 8 bases at J, with 16 bases between the two ends. This CDR3 spans 15 amino acids. Germline CDR1 SEHNR, CDR2 FQNEAQ (reference sequence). CDR3 nucleotides: TGTGCCAGCAGCTTCCCGCCCGGGGCAGCCGAAAAACTGTTTTTT. Protein sequence: CASSFPPGAAEKLFF.

There are a few counts of this clonotype. This sequence joins TRBV2 and TRBJ2-3; TRBD2 matches 12 bases. Trimming at V came to 6 bases and at J to 2 bases, leaving 3 bases not matched to a gene. The CDR3 totals 15 residues. Germline lookup yields CDR1 SNHLY and CDR2 FYNNEI. The CDR3 is CASSTSGGLTDTQYF. CDR3 in DNA: TGTGCCAGCAGCACTAGCGGGGGGCTCACAGATACGCAGTATTTT.

This rearrangement joins TRBV6-5 to TRBJ1-3, with D possibly matching TRBD1 (5 bases). This CDR3 contains 13 residues. CDR1 and CDR2 from the germline V gene are MNHEY and SVGAGI. The ends were cut back, 7 bases at V and 0 bases at J, with 7 bases in the middle. CDR3 nucleotide sequence: TGTGCCAGCATAACAGGCTCTGGAAACACCATATATTTT. It translates to CASITGSGNTIYF.